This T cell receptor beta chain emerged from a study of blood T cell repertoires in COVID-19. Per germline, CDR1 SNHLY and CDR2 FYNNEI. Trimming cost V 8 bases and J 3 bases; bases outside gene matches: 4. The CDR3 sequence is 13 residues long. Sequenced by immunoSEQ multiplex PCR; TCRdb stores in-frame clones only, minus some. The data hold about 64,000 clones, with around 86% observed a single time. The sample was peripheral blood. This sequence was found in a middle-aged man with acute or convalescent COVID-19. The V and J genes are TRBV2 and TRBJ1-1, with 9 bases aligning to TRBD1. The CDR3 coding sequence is TGTGCCAGCCGGGGACAGGGTGACACTGAAGCTTTCTTT. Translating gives CASRGQGDTEAFF.